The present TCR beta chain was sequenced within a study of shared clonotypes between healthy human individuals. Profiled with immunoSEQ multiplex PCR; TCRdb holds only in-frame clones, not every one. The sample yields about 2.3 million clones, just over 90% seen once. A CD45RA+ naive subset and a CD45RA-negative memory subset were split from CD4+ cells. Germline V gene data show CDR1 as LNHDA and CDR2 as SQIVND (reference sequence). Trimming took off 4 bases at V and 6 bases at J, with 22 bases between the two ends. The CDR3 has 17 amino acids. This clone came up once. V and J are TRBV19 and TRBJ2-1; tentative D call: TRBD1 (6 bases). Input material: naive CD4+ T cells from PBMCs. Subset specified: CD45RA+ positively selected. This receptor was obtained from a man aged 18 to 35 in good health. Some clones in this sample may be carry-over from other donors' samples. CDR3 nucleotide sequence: TGTGCCAGTAGTACGGACAGAGCTGCAGCCCACCGCAATGAGCAGTTCTTC. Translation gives CASSTDRAAAHRNEQFF. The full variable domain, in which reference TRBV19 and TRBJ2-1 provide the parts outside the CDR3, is DGGITQSPKYLFRKEGQNVTLSCEQNLNHDAMYWYRQDPGQGLRLIYYSQIVNDFQKGDIAEGYSVSREKKESFPLTVTSAQKNPTAFYLCASSTDRAAAHRNEQFFGPGTRLTVL.